This TCR beta chain came from a study of human T cells and chemical hapten exposure. Study-wide background: Skin of the upper inner arm, approximately 2 cm by approximately 2 cm, received 2% DPC for sensitization.

TCRdb redid the calling of the RACE reads with MiXCR, one entry per CDR3 protein. The data hold some 99,000 distinct CDR3 sequences, with roughly 9% observed a single time. Documented time point: patch test 2, 6 weeks after DPC sensitization. The treatment is: therapeutic diphenylcyclopropenone sensitization with weekly scalp DPC. The J segment lost 4 bases and the V segment lost 1 base, leaving 10 bases of the junction unmatched. Germline assignment: CDR1 MGHRA and CDR2 YSYEKL. The CDR3 has 17 residues. The gene calls are TRBV4-1 and TRBJ2-5, with 9 positions matching TRBD1. This clonotype was sampled from a woman between 35 and 50 years old with alopecia areata. Some clones in this sample may be carry-over from other donors' samples. Source: whole blood, taken in connection with sensitization to the hapten diphenylcyclopropenone (DPC). DNA for the CDR3: TGCGCCAGCAGCCAAGGGGTGGACAGGGGTTTTGGAGAGACCCAGTACTTC. As protein: CASSQGVDRGFGETQYF.